What follows describes a single T cell receptor (beta chain). The antigen is undetermined. The germline CDR1 and CDR2 sequences are SEHNR and FQNEAQ (reference sequence). The CDR3 extends over 15 amino acids. V shed 3 bases, J shed 4 bases, and the junction held 5 bases outside the gene matches. This specimen belongs to a study of blood T cells in healthy people across ages. Overall study findings and caveats: Possibly confounding the expanded clonotype changes was the fact that donor CMV status was unknown.

Sample-barcoded 5' priming and a J-beta primer mix drove a second PCR of about 6 to 12 cycles. Samples each returned at least 3 million CDR3-containing paired-end reads. TCRdb re-analysed the 5' RACE reads in MiXCR, keeping a single row per CDR3 protein. This table has around 2 million distinct CDR3 sequences, roughly two fifths appearing once. The sample comprised blood. The rearrangement uses TRBV7-9 and TRBJ2-1, with 8 bases fitting TRBD2. This sequence was found in a human donor in good health. The CDR3 reads CASSLISGEYNEQFF. The CDR3 region has the DNA TGTGCCAGCAGCTTGATTAGCGGGGAGTACAATGAGCAGTTCTTC.